These 4 T cell receptor beta chains were sequenced from one sample in a study of T-cell memory formation after mild COVID-19. In TCRdb, the 5' RACE reads were re-called with MiXCR into one record per CDR3 protein. The sample consists of around 200,000 distinct CDR3 sequences, 25% to 35% of them appearing once. Input material: PBMCs or a T cell subset sorted from them (not recorded which). These TCRs come from an adult woman who had mild COVID-19 (a few samples of this study predate the infection). Cell type and time point are not known.

The V and J genes are TRBV20-1 and TRBJ2-7, with 9 positions matching TRBD1. V lost 1 base to trimming and J lost 0 bases; unmatched junction nucleotides: 7. Per the germline V gene, CDR1 is DFQATT and CDR2 is SNEGSKA (reference sequence). CDR3 length: 16 residues. The CDR3 DNA follows: TGCAGTGCTAGAGGTCTAAGGGACAGGGACTCCTACGAGCAGTACTTC. As protein: CSARGLRDRDSYEQYF.

J is TRBJ2-5 and V is TRBV2, with D uncertain. Germline CDR1 SNHLY, CDR2 FYNNEI. The V end lost 5 bases, the J end lost 5 bases, and 12 bases lay between the germline ends. The CDR3 loop spans 13 amino acids. CDR3 sequence: CASSTLLPETQYF. The CDR3 DNA follows: TGTGCCAGCAGTACTTTACTACCGGAGACCCAGTACTTC.

This clonotype was seen a few times. This chain uses TRBV19 with TRBJ2-5; the D is unclear. The germline gives CDR1 LNHDA, CDR2 SQIVND (reference sequence). CDR3 size: 13 residues. V lost 4 bases, J lost 4 bases, and 10 bases lay in between. CDR3 sequence reads: CASSNWGGETQYF. In nucleotides, the CDR3 is TGTGCCAGTAGTAATTGGGGTGGAGAGACCCAGTACTTC.

This chain connects TRBV6-5 to TRBJ2-1, with a weak D call TRBD1 (6 bases). There are 16 residues in the CDR3. Germline-derived CDR1 and CDR2 are MNHEY and SVGAGI. Trimming pared 5 bases from V and 9 bases from J, leaving 23 bases between. CDR3 bases: TGTGCCAGCAGTGAACTACAGGGCAGAATCGCGACTGAGCAGTTCTTC. Protein sequence: CASSELQGRIATEQFF.